The 10 T cell receptor beta chains presented below share a single source sample, sequenced in a study of T cells after yellow fever vaccination. TCRdb called the 5' RACE reads again in MiXCR, with one record for every CDR3 protein. Of some 550,000 distinct CDR3 sequences in the sample, roughly 21% were seen once. The sample here was PBMCs, taken 15 days after the yellow fever booster vaccination. The receptors shown here come from a man under 40 who received the YFV17D yellow fever vaccine.

The table lists this clonotype with a few counts. The chain couples TRBV6-5 to TRBJ2-7; 8 positions agree with TRBD1. The V gene's germline CDR1 is MNHEY and CDR2 SVGAGI. V trimming: 2 bases; J trimming: 6 bases; junction bases outside the gene matches: 0. The CDR3 has 12 residues. The CDR3 sequence: CASSYDRGEQYF. The CDR3 bases are TGTGCCAGCAGTTACGACAGGGGCGAGCAGTACTTC.

J is TRBJ2-3 and V is TRBV20-1; D tentatively reads TRBD1 or TRBD2 (6 bases each). CDR1 and CDR2 (germline): DFQATT, SNEGSKA (reference sequence). This CDR3 is built from 14 residues. V dropped 6 bases and J dropped 2 bases, with 15 bases sitting between them. The CDR3 here is CSALGGPVTDTQYF. As DNA, the CDR3 is TGCAGTGCCCTAGGGGGGCCGGTCACAGATACGCAGTATTTT.

The rearrangement links TRBV12-3 or TRBV12-4 to TRBJ2-1, with no clear D. The CDR3 is 16 amino acids. The V and J ends lost 6 bases and 3 bases respectively, with 18 bases between them. CDR3 loop: CASSPSQRPDYNEQFF. In DNA, the CDR3 is TGTGCCAGCAGCCCTTCCCAACGACCCGACTACAATGAGCAGTTCTTC.

The genes are TRBV6-2 or TRBV6-3 and TRBJ2-3, with D perhaps TRBD1 (5 bases). The V gene's germline CDR1 is MNHEY and CDR2 SVGEGT. This CDR3 has 15 residues. With 5 bases removed from V and 2 bases from J, the gap between germline ends came to 14 bases. CDR3 sequence (DNA): TGTGCCAGCAGTCGCTTAAGGGGAAACACAGATACGCAGTATTTT. Amino acids: CASSRLRGNTDTQYF.

The J gene is TRBJ2-3, the V gene TRBV28; D remains unclear. Germline-derived CDR1 and CDR2 are MDHEN and SYDVKM. The CDR3 extends over 16 amino acids. Trimming cost V 7 bases and J 2 bases, with 19 bases left between them. The CDR3 nucleotides are TGTGCCAGCACAAACCCGACACACGACACCACAGATACGCAGTATTTT. Protein sequence: CASTNPTHDTTDTQYF.

This chain joins TRBV6-1 and TRBJ1-2; no firm D call. This CDR3 is built from 13 residues. V lost 6 bases, J lost 8 bases, and 16 bases lay in between. Germline-derived CDR1 and CDR2 are MNHNS and SASEGT. In DNA, the CDR3 is TGTGCCAGCAGACGAGAGGTTTCTGCCGGCTACACCTTC. It is translated as CASRREVSAGYTF.

The chain combines TRBV6-1 with TRBJ1-2, with no clear D. V lost 3 bases and J 4 bases, leaving 12 bases between the germline ends. This CDR3 spans 14 amino acids. From germline, CDR1 is MNHNS and CDR2 SASEGT. The CDR3 protein is CASSDPQPRYGYTF. The DNA of the CDR3 is TGTGCCAGCAGTGATCCACAGCCTCGCTATGGCTACACCTTC.

The chain uses TRBV10-3 and TRBJ1-6; 10 nucleotides match TRBD1. Trimming removed 6 bases from V and 8 bases from J; junction bases left unmatched: 1. There are 13 residues in the CDR3. The germline V gene has CDR1 ENHRY and CDR2 SYGVKD. In DNA form, the CDR3 reads TGTGCCATCAGGACAGGGGGCGATTCACCCCTCCACTTT. Protein product: CAIRTGGDSPLHF.

This clonotype was detected a few times. The chain joins TRBV29-1 to TRBJ2-1, with 7 bases that match TRBD2. This CDR3 contains 13 residues. Per the germline V gene, CDR1 is SQVTM and CDR2 is ANQGSEA. V was pared by 0 bases and J by 8 bases, with 4 bases of the junction left unmatched. CDR3 protein: CSVEDGRGDEQFF. CDR3 DNA: TGCAGCGTTGAAGATGGTCGGGGGGATGAGCAGTTCTTC.

The rearrangement links TRBV28 to TRBJ2-7; possible D gene TRBD2, 5 bases. The CDR3 is made up of 14 amino acids. Germline loops: CDR1 MDHEN, CDR2 SYDVKM. V was trimmed by 2 bases and J by 4 bases, leaving 12 bases between them. CDR3 loop: CASSLPPDLYEQYF. CDR3 nucleotide sequence: TGTGCCAGCAGTTTACCTCCGGACTTGTACGAGCAGTACTTC.